What follows are 16 T cell receptor beta chains derived from one specimen sequenced in a study of cytomegalovirus exposure and HLA in healthy donors. The primer mix had 60 Vbeta and 13 Jbeta primers. This table comes from immunoSEQ multiplex PCR, and its TCRdb copy is limited to in-frame clones, with some not included. Here the sample spans 120,000 or so clones, more than 65% being singletons. The sample was PBMCs. Every receptor here comes from a man younger than 30 in good health and CMV-seronegative.

The J gene is TRBJ2-2, the V gene TRBV9; 15 bases fit TRBD2. J lost 1 base, V lost 4 bases, and 2 bases had no gene match. This CDR3 region has 17 residues. Germline CDR1 SGDLS, CDR2 YYNGEE. The CDR3 loop reads CASSLGLAGGNTGELFF. CDR3 sequence (DNA): TGTGCCAGCAGCTTGGGACTAGCGGGGGGGAACACCGGGGAGCTGTTTTTT.

The genes are TRBV2 and TRBJ2-5; possible D gene TRBD2, 5 bases. Germline V gene lookup returns CDR1 SNHLY and CDR2 FYNNEI. The CDR3 spans 14 residues. With 6 bases removed from V and 1 base from J, the gap between germline ends came to 12 bases. The CDR3 sequence: CASRPGSSQETQYF. In DNA form, the CDR3 reads TGTGCCAGCAGGCCGGGATCTTCCCAAGAGACCCAGTACTTC. Using reference TRBV2 and TRBJ2-5 for the parts outside the CDR3, the full variable domain is EPEVTQTPSHQVTQMGQEVILRCVPISNHLYFYWYRQILGQKVEFLVSFYNNEISEKSEIFDDQFSVERPDGSNFTLKIRSTKLEDSAMYFCASRPGSSQETQYFGPGTRLLVL.

The chain links TRBV27 to TRBJ1-4; D is perhaps TRBD1 (5 bases). With 6 bases removed from V and 8 bases from J, the gap between germline ends came to 13 bases. Germline values: CDR1 MNHEY, CDR2 SMNVEV (reference sequence). The CDR3 runs 13 residues. CDR3 in amino acids: CASSRRGGEKLFF. CDR3 sequence (DNA): TGTGCCAGCAGCAGGAGGGGAGGGGAAAAACTGTTTTTT.

This clone was recorded once. This sequence joins TRBV10-1 and TRBJ1-1, with 8 bases matching TRBD1. Germline-derived CDR1 and CDR2 are WNHNN and SYGVQD (reference sequence). CDR3 length: 13 residues. V shed 6 bases and J 4 bases; nucleotides not matched to a gene: 4. For the CDR3, the DNA is TGCGCCAGCAGCCCCGACAGGGGCACTGAAGCTTTCTTT. Protein sequence: CASSPDRGTEAFF.

This rearrangement joins TRBV5-4 to TRBJ2-5, with D possibly TRBD1 on 5 matching bases. The CDR3 is 14 amino acids. From germline, CDR1 is SGHNT and CDR2 YYREEE (reference sequence). The ends were cut back, 0 bases at V and 7 bases at J, with 13 bases in the middle. DNA for the CDR3: TGTGCCAGCAGCTTGGAGACAGCTCTGGGGACCCAGTACTTC. As protein: CASSLETALGTQYF.

The chain couples TRBV4-3 to TRBJ1-1, with D tentatively TRBD1 (5 bases). Trimming left V 1 base short and J 1 base short, with 25 bases between. Germline CDR1 LGHNA, CDR2 YSLEER. The CDR3 runs 20 residues. CDR3 loop: CASSQVGQGSRWDSNTEAFF. CDR3 DNA sequence: TGCGCCAGCAGCCAAGTGGGGCAGGGATCCCGTTGGGATTCGAACACTGAAGCTTTCTTT.

The chain uses TRBV6-5 and TRBJ1-2; possibly TRBD1 for D (5 bases). With 2 bases removed from V and 10 bases from J, the gap between germline ends came to 20 bases. This CDR3 contains 15 residues. Germline-derived CDR1 and CDR2 are MNHEY and SVGAGI. The CDR3 coding sequence is TGTGCCAGCAGTTACAGGCAGGGCGCACCTTCGGACTACACCTTC. Translated, it gives CASSYRQGAPSDYTF.

This clone came up a few times. The chain has TRBV18 and TRBJ2-6, with D unresolved. This CDR3 has 15 amino acids. Germline V lookup: CDR1 KGHSH, CDR2 LQKENI. V was trimmed by 6 bases and J by 0 bases, leaving 9 bases between them. CDR3 loop: CASSPERSGANVLTF. For the CDR3, the DNA is TGTGCCAGCTCGCCAGAGCGCTCTGGGGCCAACGTCCTGACTTTC.

The rearrangement joins TRBV15 to TRBJ1-1, with D possibly matching TRBD1 (6 bases). CDR1 is LNHNV and CDR2 is YYDKDF in the germline V gene (reference sequence). This CDR3 has 15 residues. V was pared by 7 bases and J by 5 bases, with 20 bases between. The DNA for the CDR3 is TGTGCCACCACTCTTCAGGGGTATGAGGGGACTGAAGCTTTCTTT. It specifies CATTLQGYEGTEAFF.

J is TRBJ1-2 and V is TRBV7-2, with D hard to call. There are 14 residues in the CDR3. V gave up 5 bases and J gave up 6 bases, with 16 bases separating them. CDR1 and CDR2 (germline): SGHTA, FQGNSA. CDR3 amino acids: CASSTRQPPDGYTF. In DNA, the CDR3 is TGTGCCAGCAGCACAAGACAACCCCCCGATGGCTACACCTTC.

The J gene is TRBJ2-1, the V gene TRBV9; D is undetermined. The CDR3 consists of 11 residues. CDR1 SGDLS and CDR2 YYNGEE come from the germline V gene. Deletions cut 4 bases from V and 9 bases from J, with 8 bases between. The CDR3 nucleotides are TGTGCCAGCAGCAAAGACTTTGAGCAGTTCTTC. Its protein is CASSKDFEQFF.

V gene TRBV11-3 combines with J gene TRBJ2-7; 8 bases are shared with TRBD2. Germline V gene sequence: CDR1 SGHNT, CDR2 YENEEA. This CDR3 has 13 residues. Trimming cost V 5 bases and J 1 base; bases outside gene matches: 1. The CDR3 bases are TGTGCCAGCAGCGGCGGGGGGTCCTACGAGCAGTACTTC. Translating it yields CASSGGGSYEQYF.

The DNA of the CDR3 is TGTGCCAGTAGTAGGGGGGGGGCCGACCCCATTGTAAGATCACCCCTCCACTTT. Protein product: CASSRGGADPIVRSPLHF. The J gene is TRBJ1-6, the V gene TRBV19; perhaps TRBD1 as D (6 bases). CDR1 LNHDA and CDR2 SQIVND come from the germline V gene (reference sequence). Trimming left V 4 bases short and J 10 bases short, with 26 bases between. CDR3 length: 18 residues. Supplemented by reference TRBV19 and TRBJ1-6, the full variable domain reads DGGITQSPKYLFRKEGQNVTLSCEQNLNHDAMYWYRQDPGQGLRLIYYSQIVNDFQKGDIAEGYSVSREKKESFPLTVTSAQKNPTAFYLCASSRGGADPIVRSPLHFGNGTRLTVT.

The chain employs TRBV11-2 and TRBJ1-2, with 8 bases fitting TRBD1. CDR1 and CDR2 from the germline V gene are SGHAT and FQNNGV. V lost 5 bases and J lost 2; bases outside the gene matches: 7. The CDR3 length is 15 residues. The DNA of the CDR3 is TGTGCCAGCAGCATTACGGACAGGGACAACTATGGCTACACCTTC. This translates into CASSITDRDNYGYTF.

The chain's CDR3 is CASSRQQDPHGYTF. In DNA form, the CDR3 reads TGTGCCAGTAGTCGCCAACAGGATCCCCATGGCTACACCTTC. This chain joins TRBV19 and TRBJ1-2; tentatively, D is TRBD1 (5 bases). Trimming removed 5 bases from V and 6 bases from J, with 16 bases in between. This CDR3 comprises 14 residues. Germline V gene lookup returns CDR1 LNHDA and CDR2 SQIVND (reference sequence).

This clone was observed a handful of times. This chain joins TRBV27 and TRBJ1-6, with D tentatively TRBD1 (5 bases). The CDR3 loop spans 15 amino acids. V shed 3 bases and J shed 6 bases, with 12 bases lying between them. Germline-derived CDR1 and CDR2 are MNHEY and SMNVEV (reference sequence). CDR3 DNA sequence: TGTGCCAGCAGTTTCGGGGGAATCCCTAATTCACCCCTCCACTTT. Protein product: CASSFGGIPNSPLHF.